This T cell receptor beta chain was recorded in a study of CD8+ T cells in alopecia areata. This clone has just a few counts. Its target is unknown. The CDR3 runs to 14 residues. Between the trimmed V and J ends, which lost 5 bases and 8 bases, there was a span of 15 bases. Looked up from germline, CDR1 is SGHVS and CDR2 is FQNEAQ. Study-level results: Possibly as an HLA-related effect, TCR sharing across patients appeared less clear than in mice.

Treatment reported: oral pan-JAK inhibitor, 5-10 mg twice daily. Collection of lesional scalp punch biopsies and peripheral blood was performed in alopecia areata patients. The sequencing template was cDNA reverse transcribed from extracted RNA. The data were produced by immunoSEQ multiplex PCR, yet TCRdb's version contains in-frame clones alone and is incomplete. This table has 200,000 to 250,000 clones, about 57% appearing once. The clonotype originates from a human donor with alopecia areata. The source material was CD4+ T cells sorted from blood, sampled at week 4, from a patient treated with tofacitinib. V and J are TRBV7-8 and TRBJ1-4; perhaps TRBD1 as D (6 bases). CDR3 coding DNA: TGTGCCAGCAGCCCCCAGGGGATTCGGGAAAAACTGTTTTTT. Amino acid sequence: CASSPQGIREKLFF. Full variable domain (remainder filled in from reference TRBV7-8 and TRBJ1-4): GAGVSQSPRYKVAKRGQDVALRCDPISGHVSLFWYQQALGQGPEFLTYFQNEAQLDKSGLPSDRFFAERPEGSVSTLKIQRTQQEDSAVYLCASSPQGIREKLFFGSGTQLSVL.